The 2 T cell receptor beta chains listed next were all sequenced from one sample in a study of spatial heterogeneity in lung cancer. Via MiXCR, TCRdb re-called the 5' RACE reads, giving one row per CDR3 protein. Of 110,000 or so distinct CDR3 sequences listed, 9.5% to 14% were seen once; the top ten hold 20% to 25%. Time point: blood at routine non-recurrence follow-up after resection. This specimen consisted of PBMCs, obtained at follow-up. The receptors come from a female donor with early-stage non-small cell lung cancer.

This clonotype appeared many times. This sequence joins TRBV29-1 and TRBJ2-7; D is unclear. V dropped 4 bases and J dropped 0 bases, with 13 bases sitting between them. The CDR3 runs to 14 residues. Germline CDR1 and CDR2: SQVTM and ANQGSEA. In DNA, the CDR3 is TGCAGCGTTGTCCGTGACAACCTCTCCTACGAGCAGTACTTC. Translated, it gives CSVVRDNLSYEQYF.

The chain carries TRBV4-1 and TRBJ2-1; D is unresolved. Trimming pared 0 bases from V and 10 bases from J, leaving 16 bases between. CDR1 is MGHRA and CDR2 is YSYEKL in the germline V gene. This CDR3 has 15 amino acids. The CDR3 region has the DNA TGCGCCAGCAGCCAAGACCCAATATTTCAACTCGAGCAGTTCTTC. Protein: CASSQDPIFQLEQFF.